The 11 T cell receptor beta chains below all came from one sample that was sequenced in a study of T-cell reconstitution after alpha-beta-depleted transplantation in children. Preparation of the TCRbeta library used unique molecular identifiers. TCRdb reprocessed the PCR reads via MiXCR and lists one record per CDR3 protein. Among about 400,000 distinct CDR3 sequences listed, about 14% were seen once. This specimen consisted of PBMCs, obtained from the stem cell graft. All receptors derive from a human donor who donated a stem cell graft to a child with Fanconi anemia.

This clonotype was detected ten times or more. This chain links TRBV12-3 or TRBV12-4 with TRBJ2-3, with D possibly TRBD2 on 5 matching bases. The length of the CDR3 is 16 residues. Trimming shortened V by 2 bases and J by 0 bases, and 12 bases separated the two germline ends. The CDR3 nucleotides are TGTGCCAGCAGTTTAAGCGGAGACACCAGCACAGATACGCAGTATTTT. The encoded protein is CASSLSGDTSTDTQYF.

Only a few counts were recorded for this clonotype. The chain employs TRBV12-3 or TRBV12-4 and TRBJ2-7, with TRBD1 identical over 8 bases. This CDR3 is 13 amino acids long. J gave up 4 bases and V 5 bases, and 4 bases lay outside the gene matches. The CDR3 reads CASSRTGRYEQYF. The CDR3 DNA reads TGTGCCAGCAGTAGGACAGGGAGGTACGAGCAGTACTTC.

This clonotype was counted ten times or more. The chain employs TRBV7-2 and TRBJ2-1, with D unresolved. The CDR3 runs 13 residues. Per germline, CDR1 SGHTA and CDR2 FQGNSA. V lost 1 base, J lost 9 bases, and 10 bases lay in between. The CDR3 is CASSLGWVREQFF. The CDR3 DNA is TGTGCCAGCAGCTTAGGGTGGGTTCGTGAGCAGTTCTTC.

The chain joins TRBV7-2 to TRBJ2-5, with D hard to call. The CDR3 has 13 residues. The V gene lost 7 bases and the J gene lost 5 bases, with 14 bases spanning the gap. The V gene's germline CDR1 is SGHTA and CDR2 FQGNSA. The CDR3 loop reads CASTPGDVETQYF. As DNA, the CDR3 is TGTGCCAGCACCCCTGGAGATGTGGAGACCCAGTACTTC.

The chain recombines TRBV12-3 or TRBV12-4 with TRBJ1-2; weak D call: TRBD1 (6 bases). The CDR3 runs to 15 residues. Trimming took 0 bases from V and 7 from J, leaving 15 bases between them. CDR3 sequence: CASSLALGAGGGYTF. The CDR3 DNA is TGTGCCAGCAGTTTAGCGCTGGGGGCGGGAGGTGGCTACACCTTC.

Ten or more counts support this clonotype. The genes are TRBV5-1 and TRBJ1-1, with a tentative D call TRBD1 (6 bases). The CDR3 is 14 residues long. Per the germline V gene, CDR1 is SGHRS and CDR2 is YFSETQ. V was shortened by 3 bases and J by 0 bases, with 9 bases between the two germline ends. DNA for the CDR3: TGCGCCAGCAGCTCGCAGGGGATGAACACTGAAGCTTTCTTT. Translated, it gives CASSSQGMNTEAFF.

This clonotype showed up just a few times. The chain joins TRBV24-1 to TRBJ2-1, with 10 bases identical to TRBD1. The CDR3 spans 17 residues. CDR1 KGHDR and CDR2 SFDVKD come from the germline V gene. V gave up 3 bases and J gave up 2 bases; unmatched junction bases: 6. CDR3 loop: CATSDLAGTGAYNEQFF. The CDR3 nucleotides are TGTGCCACCAGTGATCTGGCCGGGACAGGGGCCTACAATGAGCAGTTCTTC.

The J gene is TRBJ2-1, the V gene TRBV9; 8 nucleotides agree with TRBD2. Germline V lookup: CDR1 SGDLS, CDR2 YYNGEE. The trim removed 0 bases at V and 5 bases at J, leaving 10 bases unmatched. This CDR3 has 17 residues. Here the CDR3 DNA reads TGTGCCAGCAGCGTAGCTACAGGACGGACTAGCAACAATGAGCAGTTCTTC. Its translation is CASSVATGRTSNNEQFF.

This clonotype was observed many times. CDR3 coding DNA: TGTGCCAGCAGCCAGGTTGCGGGGGGACCCTACAATGAGCAGTTCTTC. Protein product: CASSQVAGGPYNEQFF. The chain uses TRBV3-1 and TRBJ2-1; 8 bases agree with TRBD2. J lost 2 bases, V lost 3 bases, and 6 bases had no gene match. Germline CDR1 is LGHDT and CDR2 is YNNKEL (reference sequence). The CDR3 length is 16 residues.

This clonotype was seen repeatedly, ten times or more. This sequence joins TRBV6-2 or TRBV6-3 and TRBJ2-1; the D is unclear. The CDR3 spans 11 residues. Germline CDR1 MNHEY, CDR2 SVGEGT. V lost 5 bases and J lost 8, with 7 bases in between. For the CDR3, the DNA is TGTGCCAGCAGTAGGATGGATGAGCAGTTCTTC. Its protein is CASSRMDEQFF.

The chain links TRBV4-2 to TRBJ1-3; 7 positions match TRBD1. Germline-derived CDR1 and CDR2 are LGHNA and YNFKEQ. The CDR3 sequence is 16 residues long. The trim removed 1 base at V and 2 bases at J, leaving 5 bases unmatched. The CDR3 coding sequence is TGTGCCAGCAGCCAAGGCGAGGGGGCCGCTGGAAACACCATATATTTT. This sequence encodes CASSQGEGAAGNTIYF.